This TCR beta chain came from a study of T-cell memory formation after mild COVID-19. Whole-study context: TCR clustering was largely donor specific.

Study-wide results and limits: Contracting clones from day 15 to 85 had balanced CD4/CD8; later expanders favoured CD4+.

This clonotype appeared a few times. The antigen remains undetermined. Germline V gives CDR1 SQVTM, CDR2 ANQGSEA. V shed 4 bases and J shed 2 bases, with 15 bases lying between them. The CDR3 runs to 14 residues. Barcoded TCR alpha and TCR beta cDNA libraries with UMIs came from 5'RACE using constant-segment primers. One entry per CDR3 protein results from TCRdb running MiXCR on the 5' RACE reads. This sample has hundreds of thousands of distinct CDR3 sequences, with about a sixth found just once. V gene TRBV29-1 combines with J gene TRBJ2-7; a possible D gene is TRBD1 (6 bases). This clonotype originated in an adult woman who had mild COVID-19 (a few samples of this study predate the infection). Cell type and time point are not known. Sequenced: PBMCs or a T cell subset sorted from them (not recorded which). The DNA for the CDR3 is TGCAGCGTTGCCGGACAGTCTGGACCCTACGAGCAGTACTTC. It is translated as CSVAGQSGPYEQYF.